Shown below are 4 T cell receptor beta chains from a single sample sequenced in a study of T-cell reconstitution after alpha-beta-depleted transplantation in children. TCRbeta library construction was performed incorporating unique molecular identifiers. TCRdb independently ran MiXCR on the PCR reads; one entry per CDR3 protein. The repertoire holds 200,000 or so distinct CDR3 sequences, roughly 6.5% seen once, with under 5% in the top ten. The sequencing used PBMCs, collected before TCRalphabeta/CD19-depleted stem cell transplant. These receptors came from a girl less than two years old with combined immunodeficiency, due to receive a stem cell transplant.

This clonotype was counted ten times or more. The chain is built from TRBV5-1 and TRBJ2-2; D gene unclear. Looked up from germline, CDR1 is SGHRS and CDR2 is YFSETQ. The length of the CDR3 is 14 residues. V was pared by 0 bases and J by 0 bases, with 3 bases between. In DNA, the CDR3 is TGCGCCAGCAGCTTGGAGGCGAACACCGGGGAGCTGTTTTTT. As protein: CASSLEANTGELFF.

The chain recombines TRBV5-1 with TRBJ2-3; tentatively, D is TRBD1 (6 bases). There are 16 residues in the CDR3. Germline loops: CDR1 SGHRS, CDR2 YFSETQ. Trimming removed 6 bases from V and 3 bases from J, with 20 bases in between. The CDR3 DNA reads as TGCGCCAGCATCTTTCACCAGGGGTGGGGAACAGATACGCAGTATTTT. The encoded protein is CASIFHQGWGTDTQYF. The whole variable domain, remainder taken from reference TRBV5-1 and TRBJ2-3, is KAGVTQTPRYLIKTRGQQVTLSCSPISGHRSVSWYQQTPGQGLQFLFEYFSETQRNKGNFPGRFSGRQFSNSRSEMNVSTLELGDSALYLCASIFHQGWGTDTQYFGPGTRLTVL.

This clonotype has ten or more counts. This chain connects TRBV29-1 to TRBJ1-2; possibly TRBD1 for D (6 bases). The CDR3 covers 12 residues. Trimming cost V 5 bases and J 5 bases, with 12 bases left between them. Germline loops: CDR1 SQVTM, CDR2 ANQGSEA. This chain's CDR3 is CSVNPGAYGYTF. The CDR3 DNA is TGCAGCGTTAATCCGGGGGCATATGGCTACACCTTC.

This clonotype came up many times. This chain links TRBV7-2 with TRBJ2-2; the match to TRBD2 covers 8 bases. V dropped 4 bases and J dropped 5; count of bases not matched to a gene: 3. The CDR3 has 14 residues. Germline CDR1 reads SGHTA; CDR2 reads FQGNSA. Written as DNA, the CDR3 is TGTGCCAGCAGCTCCGGGGGGGCTACCGGGGAGCTGTTTTTT. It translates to CASSSGGATGELFF.